This is a list of T cell receptor beta chains from one sample in a study of T cell responses to AZD1222 COVID-19 vaccine. TCRdb's copy holds only in-frame clones and misses some; the assay was immunoSEQ multiplex PCR. The sample contains some 140,000 clones, under 95% of which appear only once. The sample here was peripheral blood, taken on day 0 of AZD1222 vaccination. The receptors were gathered from an adult in good health. CDR3s include the opening cysteine and the closing phenylalanine or tryptophan. Fields, in order: J gene, D gene, clone size, V gene, CDR3 DNA, CDR3 protein. A D gene is named only where the DNA matches it firmly. Only some rows state a clone size, as once, few, many or a class for expanded clones.

J: TRBJ2-1
D: NA
size: NA
V: TRBV4-2
DNA: TGTGCCAGCAGCCAAGATCCGCGCTACAATGAGCAGTTCTTC
CDR3: CASSQDPRYNEQFF

J: TRBJ2-2
D: NA
size: NA
V: TRBV7-2
DNA: TGTGCCAGCAGCTTAGCCCCACCGGCCGGGGAGCTGTTTTTT
CDR3: CASSLAPPAGELFF

J: TRBJ2-3
D: NA
size: NA
V: TRBV10-1
DNA: TGCGCCAGCGGCAAGCTCACAGATACGCAGTATTTT
CDR3: CASGKLTDTQYF

J: TRBJ1-6
D: NA
size: NA
V: TRBV5-1
DNA: TGCGCCAGCAGCGCCCCAATCGGGGGCTCCTATAATTCACCCCTCCACTTT
CDR3: CASSAPIGGSYNSPLHF

J: TRBJ2-6
D: NA
size: NA
V: TRBV5-1
DNA: TGCGCCAGCAGCTCATACAGCTCTGGGGCCAACGTCCTGACTTTC
CDR3: CASSSYSSGANVLTF

J: TRBJ1-4
D: NA
size: NA
V: TRBV3-1/TRBV3-2
DNA: TGTGCCAGCAGCGATCGGACAGTCACAACTAATGAAAAACTGTTTTTT
CDR3: CASSDRTVTTNEKLFF

J: TRBJ2-7
D: TRBD1
size: NA
V: TRBV10-3
DNA: TGTGCCATCAGCGGGGACAGGGTAGAGCAGTACTTC
CDR3: CAISGDRVEQYF

J: TRBJ2-1
D: TRBD2
size: NA
V: TRBV30
DNA: TGTGCCTGGAGGACTAGCGGGAACGTAGATGAGCAGTTCTTC
CDR3: CAWRTSGNVDEQFF

J: TRBJ1-1
D: NA
size: NA
V: TRBV10-3
DNA: TGTGCCACTAGAGACGGAGGGAACACTGAAGCTTTCTTT
CDR3: CATRDGGNTEAFF

J: TRBJ2-4
D: TRBD2
size: NA
V: TRBV5-1
DNA: TGCGCCAGCAGCAGGGGACTAGCGGCCACCATTGGGGACATTCAGTACTTC
CDR3: CASSRGLAATIGDIQYF

J: TRBJ1-2
D: TRBD1
size: NA
V: TRBV6-5
DNA: TGTGCCGGGGGGACAGAGGCAGACAGCTATGGCTACACCTTC
CDR3: CAGGTEADSYGYTF

J: TRBJ1-2
D: NA
size: NA
V: TRBV12-3/TRBV12-4
DNA: TGTGCCAGCAGTTTTGGGGTCGGGGGCTACACCTTC
CDR3: CASSFGVGGYTF

J: TRBJ1-1
D: TRBD1
size: NA
V: TRBV3-1/TRBV3-2
DNA: TGTGCCAGCAGCCCTTGGGACAGGAACACTGAAGCTTTCTTT
CDR3: CASSPWDRNTEAFF

J: TRBJ2-1
D: TRBD2
size: NA
V: TRBV10-1
DNA: TGCGCCAGCAGTGAGGCTAGCGGGAGGGCCTACAATGAGCAGTTCTTC
CDR3: CASSEASGRAYNEQFF

J: TRBJ2-2
D: NA
size: once
V: TRBV12-5
DNA: TGTGCTAGTGGGCCCCAGGGGAACACCGGGGAGCTGTTTTTT
CDR3: CASGPQGNTGELFF

J: TRBJ1-5
D: NA
size: few
V: TRBV11-2
DNA: TGTGCCAGCAGTTGGGATAGCAATCAGCCCCAGCATTTT
CDR3: CASSWDSNQPQHF

J: TRBJ2-5
D: NA
size: NA
V: TRBV6-6
DNA: TGTGCCAGCAGTCCAGCGAACAGGGGGGGCCAAGAGACCCAGTACTTC
CDR3: CASSPANRGGQETQYF

J: TRBJ2-7
D: TRBD2
size: NA
V: TRBV4-2
DNA: TGTGCCAGCAGCCACCCCCCCGGCGGGACTAGCGGGAGTAACTCCTACGAGCAGTACTTC
CDR3: CASSHPPGGTSGSNSYEQYF